The 18 T cell receptor beta chains reported below all come from one sample, sequenced in a study of blood T cell repertoires in COVID-19. Repertoires were generated with immunoSEQ multiplex PCR, while TCRdb's copy carries only in-frame clones and drops some. The sample comprises under 350,000 clones, around 90% of which are singletons, and 1.7% rests with the top ten. The sample was PBMCs or T cells enriched from blood (not recorded which). Receptors originate from a woman aged 40 to 49 who had recovered from COVID-19.

The chain links TRBV6-2 or TRBV6-3 to TRBJ1-5; D is possibly TRBD1 (6 bases). The germline V gene encodes CDR1 MNHEY and CDR2 SVGEGT. This CDR3 has 14 residues. The V and J ends lost 5 bases and 7 bases respectively, with 15 bases between them. CDR3 DNA: TGTGCCAGCAGTCCCAGGGGATTTGAACAGCCCCAGCATTTT. Amino acids: CASSPRGFEQPQHF.

J is TRBJ1-6 and V is TRBV7-8, with TRBD1 as a possible D gene (6 bases). Germline loops: CDR1 SGHVS, CDR2 FQNEAQ. This CDR3 contains 14 residues. V shed 1 base and J shed 10 bases, with 11 bases lying between them. This CDR3 is CASSLEQGGSPLHF. CDR3 bases: TGTGCCAGCAGCTTAGAACAGGGAGGGTCACCCCTCCACTTT.

V gene TRBV11-1 combines with J gene TRBJ2-1, with 10 bases lining up with TRBD1. The germline V gene encodes CDR1 SGHAT and CDR2 FQDESV (reference sequence). The CDR3 extends over 15 amino acids. Germline trimming cut 7 bases from V and 4 bases from J; bases unmatched to any gene: 7. CDR3 amino acids: CASTDRDRGYNEQFF. As DNA, the CDR3 is TGTGCCAGCACCGACCGGGACAGGGGATACAATGAGCAGTTCTTC.

The rearrangement uses TRBV6-2 or TRBV6-3 and TRBJ2-1; D may be TRBD2 (6 bases). Trimming shortened V by 2 bases and J by 5 bases, and 19 bases separated the two germline ends. Germline V gene sequence: CDR1 MNHEY, CDR2 SVGEGT. The CDR3 totals 17 residues. CDR3 protein: CASSYQLDTSPNNEQFF. The CDR3 nucleotides read TGTGCCAGCAGTTACCAACTCGATACTAGCCCGAACAATGAGCAGTTCTTC.

This rearrangement joins TRBV19 to TRBJ1-4; TRBD1 is a possible D gene (5 bases). This CDR3 spans 16 amino acids. Germline CDR1 and CDR2: LNHDA and SQIVND (reference sequence). The V gene lost 7 bases and the J gene lost 2 bases, with 17 bases spanning the gap. The chain's CDR3 is CASTPAGGTTNEKLFF. CDR3 bases: TGTGCCAGTACCCCAGCGGGGGGAACGACTAATGAAAAACTGTTTTTT.

This chain joins TRBV19 and TRBJ1-2, with 10 bases fitting TRBD1. The ends lost 7 bases at V and 3 bases at J; junction bases unmatched: 14. CDR1 and CDR2 from the germline V gene are LNHDA and SQIVND (reference sequence). This CDR3 comprises 17 residues. CDR3 sequence: CASTDGQGDVGYYGYTF. The CDR3 nucleotides read TGTGCCAGTACCGACGGACAGGGGGATGTAGGCTACTATGGCTACACCTTC. The complete variable domain, with remaining parts taken from reference TRBV19 and TRBJ1-2, reads DGGITQSPKYLFRKEGQNVTLSCEQNLNHDAMYWYRQDPGQGLRLIYYSQIVNDFQKGDIAEGYSVSREKKESFPLTVTSAQKNPTAFYLCASTDGQGDVGYYGYTFGSGTRLTVV.

V is TRBV6-4 and J is TRBJ1-1, with no clear D. Trimming removed 2 bases at V and 0 bases at J, with 10 bases between. This CDR3 contains 15 residues. CDR1 and CDR2 from the germline V gene are MRHNA and SNTAGT. The CDR3 DNA sequence: TGTGCCAGCAGTGACCCTCGGGGAATGAACACTGAAGCTTTCTTT. The encoded protein is CASSDPRGMNTEAFF.

The sample holds one count of this clone. The chain recombines TRBV6-6 with TRBJ2-4; D may be TRBD1 (6 bases). CDR1 is MNHNY, CDR2 SVGAGI, per germline (reference sequence). The V end was cut by 7 bases, the J end by 4 bases, with 8 bases between. This CDR3 is 12 amino acids long. Written as DNA, the CDR3 is TGTGCCAGCACTGGACAGAAAAACATTCAGTACTTC. It specifies CASTGQKNIQYF.

This rearrangement joins TRBV30 to TRBJ2-2; D is unclear. Germline loops: CDR1 GTSNPN, CDR2 SVGIG (reference sequence). V dropped 3 bases and J dropped 5 bases, with 13 bases sitting between them. The CDR3 has 14 residues. Here the CDR3 DNA reads TGTGCCTGGAGCGAGTCCTTCGTTACCGGGGAGCTGTTTTTT. Translated, it gives CAWSESFVTGELFF.

The chain employs TRBV19 and TRBJ1-6; 8 bases line up with TRBD1. The CDR3 has 15 amino acids. The V gene's germline CDR1 is LNHDA and CDR2 SQIVND (reference sequence). The junction had 8 bases not matched to a gene; V was cut back by 3 bases and J by 10 bases. In nucleotides, the CDR3 is TGTGCCAGTAGTATCAGACAGGGGCTGGGCTCACCCCTCCACTTT. Translated: CASSIRQGLGSPLHF.

This clone was seen a single time. The gene calls are TRBV2 and TRBJ1-2; D is undetermined. Trimming stripped 10 bases from V and 4 bases from J, with 16 bases between. CDR3 size: 13 residues. CDR1 and CDR2 from the germline V gene are SNHLY and FYNNEI. The CDR3 here is CANQEGGPYGYTF. Here the CDR3 DNA reads TGTGCCAATCAAGAAGGCGGCCCCTATGGCTACACCTTC.

The CDR3 spells CASSYHGANTEAFF. As DNA, the CDR3 is TGTGCCAGCAGTTATCACGGAGCGAACACTGAAGCTTTCTTT. The chain has TRBV2 and TRBJ1-1; D gene ambiguous. V dropped 5 bases and J dropped 1 base, with 11 bases sitting between them. CDR3 length: 14 amino acids. The V gene's germline CDR1 is SNHLY and CDR2 FYNNEI. The full variable domain, completed using reference TRBV2 and TRBJ1-1, is EPEVTQTPSHQVTQMGQEVILRCVPISNHLYFYWYRQILGQKVEFLVSFYNNEISEKSEIFDDQFSVERPDGSNFTLKIRSTKLEDSAMYFCASSYHGANTEAFFGQGTRLTVV.

This rearrangement joins TRBV5-1 to TRBJ2-5; tentative D call: TRBD2 (7 bases). The CDR3 contains 14 residues. V was trimmed by 4 bases and J by 4 bases, leaving 14 bases between them. Germline V lookup: CDR1 SGHRS, CDR2 YFSETQ. As DNA, the CDR3 is TGCGCCAGCAGCGGGGGGGCAGGGCGAGAGACCCAGTACTTC. Translated: CASSGGAGRETQYF.

This sequence joins TRBV11-2 and TRBJ2-7, with D perhaps matching TRBD2 (6 bases). V was pared by 1 base and J by 4 bases, with 11 bases between. Germline loops: CDR1 SGHAT, CDR2 FQNNGV. The CDR3 is made up of 14 amino acids. The CDR3 spells CASSLGVGTYEQYF. The CDR3 DNA reads as TGTGCCAGCAGCTTAGGAGTAGGGACTTACGAGCAGTACTTC.

This chain joins TRBV6-5 and TRBJ2-7; a possible D gene is TRBD2 (6 bases). The CDR3 spans 12 residues. CDR1 is MNHEY, CDR2 SVGAGI, per germline. Trimming took 10 bases from V and 7 from J, leaving 17 bases between them. The CDR3 is CATRGERREQYF. The CDR3 nucleotides are TGTGCCACGCGGGGCGAGCGCCGGGAGCAGTACTTC.

The genes are TRBV5-1 and TRBJ1-4; D ambiguous. V lost 3 bases to trimming and J lost 5 bases, with 14 bases between them. Germline V gene data show CDR1 as SGHRS and CDR2 as YFSETQ. The CDR3 has 15 residues. This CDR3 is CASSYGGSSNEKLFF. The CDR3 DNA reads TGCGCCAGCAGCTACGGCGGCAGTTCGAATGAAAAACTGTTTTTT.

The chain is built from TRBV5-6 and TRBJ2-3; a weak D match, TRBD2 (6 bases). V was cut by 2 bases and J by 2 bases, with 18 bases left in between. CDR1 and CDR2 from the germline V gene are SGHDT and YYEEEE. This CDR3 is built from 17 residues. The CDR3 DNA is TGTGCCAGCAGCTTCCCCCGGGGTAGCGGAATCACAGATACGCAGTATTTT. It specifies CASSFPRGSGITDTQYF.

V gene TRBV7-3 combines with J gene TRBJ2-1; 11 bases agree with TRBD2. Germline V CDR1 and CDR2: SGHTA, FQGTGA. The CDR3 is 13 residues long. J was trimmed by 15 bases and V by 5 bases; bases with no gene match: 9. As DNA, the CDR3 is TGTGCCAGCAGCCTCCTTAGCGGGAGGGCCCCGTTCTTC. Translating gives CASSLLSGRAPFF.